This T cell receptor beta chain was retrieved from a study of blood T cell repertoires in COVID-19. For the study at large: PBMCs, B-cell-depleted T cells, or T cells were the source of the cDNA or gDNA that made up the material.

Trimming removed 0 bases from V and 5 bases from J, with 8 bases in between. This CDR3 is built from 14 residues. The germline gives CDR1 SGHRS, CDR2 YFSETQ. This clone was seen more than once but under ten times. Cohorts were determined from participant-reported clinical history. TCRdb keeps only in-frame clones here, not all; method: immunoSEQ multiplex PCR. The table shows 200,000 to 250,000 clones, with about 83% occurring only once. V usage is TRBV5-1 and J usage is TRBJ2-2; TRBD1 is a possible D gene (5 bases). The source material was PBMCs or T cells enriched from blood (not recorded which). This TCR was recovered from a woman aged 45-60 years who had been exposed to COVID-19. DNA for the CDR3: TGCGCCAGCAGCTTGGACAAGGGGACCGGGGAGCTGTTTTTT. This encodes CASSLDKGTGELFF.